This TCR beta chain was obtained from a study of blood T cells in healthy people across ages. Combining a sample-barcoded 5' primer with a J-beta primer mix, a second PCR ran for about 7 to 11 cycles. TCRdb re-analysed the 5' RACE reads in MiXCR, keeping a single row per CDR3 protein. The sample contains 1.8 million or so distinct CDR3 sequences, about two fifths of which appear only once. Overall study findings and caveats: Roughly linearly, TCR beta diversity per million T cells fell as age increased. Both naive CD4+ cell counts and diversity were greater in long-lived donors than in aged donors.

V gave up 5 bases and J gave up 2 bases; unmatched junction bases: 5. The germline CDR1 and CDR2 sequences are SGHTA and FQGNSA. The CDR3 is made up of 14 amino acids. There are many counts of this clonotype. Its antigen is unidentified. The chain has TRBV7-2 and TRBJ1-2; 7 bases are a match to TRBD1. The source material was blood. This receptor was obtained from a human donor in good health. CDR3 sequence: CASSEDRANYGYTF. The CDR3, as DNA: TGTGCCAGCAGCGAAGACAGGGCGAACTATGGCTACACCTTC.